Listed below are T cell receptor beta chains from one sample, sequenced in a study of blood T cell repertoires in COVID-19. Profiling relied on immunoSEQ multiplex PCR, and the TCRdb table lists in-frame clones only, not all of them. The sample has 100,000 to 140,000 clones, about nine tenths seen once. Input material: peripheral blood. These receptors were collected from a woman aged 25 to 39 with acute or convalescent COVID-19. The CDR3 runs from the conserved cysteine through the conserved F or W. A D gene is named only where the DNA matches it firmly. Rows may omit the clone size; those that give it use once, few, many or a size class.

J,size,D,V,DNA,CDR3
TRBJ1-5,-,-,TRBV7-9,TGTGCCAGCAGCTTTTCGGGAAATAGCAATCAGCCCCAGCATTTT,CASSFSGNSNQPQHF
TRBJ2-7,-,TRBD1,TRBV6-6,TGTGCCAGCAGTCCGTACCGGGACAGCACCTACGAGCAGTACTTC,CASSPYRDSTYEQYF
TRBJ1-6,-,TRBD1,TRBV6-5,TGTGCCAGCAGTTACTCGACAGGGGCGGGTTCACCCCTCCACTTT,CASSYSTGAGSPLHF
TRBJ1-1,-,-,TRBV19,TGTGCCAGTAGTATCCCCACGACAGGGAACACTGAAGCTTTCTTT,CASSIPTTGNTEAFF
TRBJ1-1,-,-,TRBV6-5,TGTGCCAGCAGTTACCTCCAGGGGAACACTGAAGCTTTCTTT,CASSYLQGNTEAFF
TRBJ1-5,-,TRBD1,TRBV5-1,TGCGCCAGCAGCCTGGGACAGGGGGGCGATCAGCCCCAGCATTTT,CASSLGQGGDQPQHF
TRBJ1-4,-,-,TRBV9,TGTGCCAGCAGCGTGCCCGGGACAACGGAGGAACTGTTTTTT,CASSVPGTTEELFF
TRBJ1-5,-,-,TRBV10-3,TGTGCCATCGCCTGGGAACAGGGCCAGCCCCAGCATTTT,CAIAWEQGQPQHF
TRBJ2-1,-,TRBD2,TRBV15,TGTGCCACCAGCACGGGACTAGCGGGAGCGTACAATGAGCAGTTCTTC,CATSTGLAGAYNEQFF
TRBJ1-6,-,TRBD1,TRBV3-1/TRBV3-2,TGTGCCAGCAGCCAACCAACAGGGGGCAATAATTCACCCCTCCACTTT,CASSQPTGGNNSPLHF
TRBJ1-1,-,-,TRBV15,TGTGCCACCAGCAGAGGGAACATACAGGAAAAGGACGCAGAAGCTTTCTTT,CATSRGNIQEKDAEAFF
TRBJ2-1,-,TRBD2,TRBV7-8,TGTGCCAGCAGCTTAGCTATCACTAGCGGGAGTGCTCGTGAGCAGTTCTTC,CASSLAITSGSAREQFF
TRBJ2-2,once,TRBD2,TRBV4-2,TGTGCCAGCAGCCCTGGGACTAGCGGGGGGGTTACCTCCGGGGAGCTGTTTTTT,CASSPGTSGGVTSGELFF
TRBJ2-1,-,-,TRBV27,TGTGCCAGCAGTTCGTCGGGACAATGGGACAATGAGCAGTTCTTC,CASSSSGQWDNEQFF
TRBJ2-7,-,TRBD1,TRBV6-5,TGTGCCAGCAGTCGGGACAGGATTCGCTACGAGCAGTACTTC,CASSRDRIRYEQYF
TRBJ1-1,-,TRBD1,TRBV28,TGTGCCAGCAGCCTTGACAGGGTGGTCACTGAAGCTTTCTTT,CASSLDRVVTEAFF
TRBJ1-1,-,-,TRBV13,TGTGCCAGCAGCTTAGCAGTGAACACTGAAGCTTTCTTT,CASSLAVNTEAFF
TRBJ2-7,-,TRBD2,TRBV24-1,TGTGCCACCAGTGATTTTGGCCTAGCGGGAGTTCATCCCTCCGGGCAGTACTTC,CATSDFGLAGVHPSGQYF
TRBJ1-6,-,TRBD1,TRBV7-9,TGTGCCAGCAGCTTAGTTTCACAGGGGAATTCACCCCTCCACTTT,CASSLVSQGNSPLHF
TRBJ1-3,-,-,TRBV6-2/TRBV6-3,TGTGCCAGCAGTCCGACAGCCTCTGGAAACACCATATATTTT,CASSPTASGNTIYF
TRBJ2-1,-,-,TRBV2,TGTGCCAGCAGTGAGGCCCGATATGGGAGTGAGCAGTTCTTC,CASSEARYGSEQFF
TRBJ2-7,-,-,TRBV18,TGTGCCAGCTCACCAATGGCCGGAGAAGCCTACGAGCAGTACTTC,CASSPMAGEAYEQYF
TRBJ1-2,-,TRBD1,TRBV7-2,TGTGCCAGCAGCTTAGGGACAGGGGGCGTCTATGGCTACACCTTC,CASSLGTGGVYGYTF
TRBJ1-2,-,-,TRBV6-1,TGTGCCAGCAGTGAGGAACAGGCTAACTATGGCTACACCTTC,CASSEEQANYGYTF
TRBJ1-1,-,-,TRBV6-5,TGTGCCAGCAGCCATCAGGTGGGGCGCCCTGAAGCTTTCTTT,CASSHQVGRPEAFF
TRBJ2-2,-,-,TRBV5-6,TGTGCCAGCAGCCCTACTACTGCCGGGGAGCTGTTTTTT,CASSPTTAGELFF
TRBJ1-4,few,-,TRBV6-6,TGTGCCAGCAGTTACAGGGGAAATGAAAAACTGTTTTTT,CASSYRGNEKLFF
TRBJ1-2,-,TRBD1,TRBV18,TGTGCCAGCTGGCCCGGGACAGGGAACGGCTACACCTTC,CASWPGTGNGYTF
TRBJ2-7,-,TRBD1,TRBV4-1,TGCGCCAGCAGCCAAGGAACAGGGGGCTCCTACGAGCAGTACTTC,CASSQGTGGSYEQYF
TRBJ2-6,-,-,TRBV11-3,TGTGCCAGCAGCGCGTGGACAGAGGAAGCGTTCTCTGGGGCCAACGTCCTGACTTTC,CASSAWTEEAFSGANVLTF
TRBJ1-4,-,-,TRBV30,TGTGCCTGGAGTGGGGGAGGACCCGTCCTTGGAAAACTGTTTTTT,CAWSGGGPVLGKLFF
TRBJ1-1,-,-,TRBV19,TGTGCCAGTATAAATGGGGCCCCCCCAAGGGATTGTGGCACTGAAGCTTTCTTT,CASINGAPPRDCGTEAFF
TRBJ2-3,-,TRBD2,TRBV3-1/TRBV3-2,TGTGCCAGCAGCCAAGGACTAGCGGGGGGGCTGGGCACAGATACGCAGTATTTT,CASSQGLAGGLGTDTQYF
TRBJ2-5,-,TRBD2,TRBV7-8,TGTGCCAGCAGCCAACTCGGGGGTTCTGGGAGGGCCGGGAAGACCCAGTACTTC,CASSQLGGSGRAGKTQYF
TRBJ1-5,-,TRBD1,TRBV2,TGTGCCAGCAGTGTGGGATTTGGACAGGGGCAACCAAGCAATCAGCCCCAGCATTTT,CASSVGFGQGQPSNQPQHF
TRBJ1-2,-,-,TRBV28,TGTGCCAGCAGTTGGGGCGGGGCACTTTATGGCTACACCTTC,CASSWGGALYGYTF
TRBJ1-1,-,TRBD1,TRBV29-1,TGCAGCGTCGGTTCACAGGGGATCACTGAAGCTTTCTTT,CSVGSQGITEAFF
TRBJ1-1,few,-,TRBV29-1,TGCAGCGTTTTCCCCCTCCAACCGGGGGCTTTCTTT,CSVFPLQPGAFF
TRBJ2-1,-,TRBD2,TRBV20-1,TGCAGTGCTAGTTATAGCGGGAGGTGGTACAATGAGCAGTTCTTC,CSASYSGRWYNEQFF
TRBJ1-1,-,-,TRBV5-4,TGTGCCAGCAGCTTGGAATTGGGTTCGGGGGAAGCTTTCTTT,CASSLELGSGEAFF
TRBJ1-1,-,-,TRBV3-1/TRBV3-2,TGTGCCAGCAGCCTTAGGGATACGGGGACTGAAGCTTTCTTT,CASSLRDTGTEAFF
TRBJ1-3,-,-,TRBV5-4,TGTGCCAGCAGCCCTACGGGAGGGTCTGGAAACACCATATATTTT,CASSPTGGSGNTIYF
TRBJ1-6,-,TRBD1,TRBV4-1,TGCGCCAGCAGCCAAGATATAATGGGACAGAGCTCCTATAATTCACCCCTCCACTTT,CASSQDIMGQSSYNSPLHF
TRBJ1-1,-,TRBD1,TRBV30,TGTGCCTGGTGGGCAGGGGGCCAAGCTTTCTTT,CAWWAGGQAFF
TRBJ2-7,-,-,TRBV28,TGTGCCAGCAGTTTGCGGGGCTACGAGCAGTACTTC,CASSLRGYEQYF
TRBJ2-7,-,-,TRBV24-1,TGTGCCACCAGTGCCGCTGGCGACGGGTTCGAGCAGTACTTC,CATSAAGDGFEQYF